This T cell receptor beta chain was recorded in a study of CD8 T cells in ankylosing spondylitis. Making the TCR beta libraries involved quantitative 5'-RACE with molecular barcodes. MiXCR, applied by TCRdb to the 5' RACE reads, yields one record per CDR3 protein. Here the sample spans some 840,000 distinct CDR3 sequences, approximately 12% being singletons. A note on this clonotype: No antigen is known for it.

Findings of the study overall: Apparently characteristic of ankylosing spondylitis blood was a TCR beta motif (roughly 8 highly homologous variants).

Germline CDR1 reads ENHRY; CDR2 reads SYGVKD. The CDR3 has 14 residues. V was trimmed by 4 bases and J by 3 bases, leaving 10 bases between them. Sequencing was done on a sample of blood, either unsorted or a sorted T cell fraction (not recorded which). J is TRBJ1-5 and V is TRBV10-3; the D is unclear. The sequence was collected from a male donor with ankylosing spondylitis. CDR3 sequence (DNA): TGTGCCATCAGTGCCCAGGATTTCAATCAGCCCCAGCATTTT. Translating gives CAISAQDFNQPQHF.